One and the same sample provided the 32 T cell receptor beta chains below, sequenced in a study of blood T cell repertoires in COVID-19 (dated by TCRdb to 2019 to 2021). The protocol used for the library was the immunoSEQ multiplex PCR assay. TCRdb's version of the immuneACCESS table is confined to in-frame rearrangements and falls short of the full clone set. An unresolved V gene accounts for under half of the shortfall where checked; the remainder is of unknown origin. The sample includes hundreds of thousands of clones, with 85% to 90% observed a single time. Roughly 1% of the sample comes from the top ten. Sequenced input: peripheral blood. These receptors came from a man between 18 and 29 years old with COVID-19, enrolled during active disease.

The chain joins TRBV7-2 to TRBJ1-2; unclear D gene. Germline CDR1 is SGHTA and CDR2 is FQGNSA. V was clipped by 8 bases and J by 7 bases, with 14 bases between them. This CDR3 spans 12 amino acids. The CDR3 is CASSEGWGGYTF. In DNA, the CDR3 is TGTGCCAGCTCAGAGGGCTGGGGTGGCTACACCTTC.

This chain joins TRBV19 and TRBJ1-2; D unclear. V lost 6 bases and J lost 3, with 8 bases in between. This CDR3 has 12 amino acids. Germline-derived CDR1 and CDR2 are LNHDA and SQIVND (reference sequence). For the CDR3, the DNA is TGTGCCAGTAGCGGAGTTGACTATGGCTACACCTTC. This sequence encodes CASSGVDYGYTF. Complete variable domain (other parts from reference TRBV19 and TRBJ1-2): DGGITQSPKYLFRKEGQNVTLSCEQNLNHDAMYWYRQDPGQGLRLIYYSQIVNDFQKGDIAEGYSVSREKKESFPLTVTSAQKNPTAFYLCASSGVDYGYTFGSGTRLTVV.

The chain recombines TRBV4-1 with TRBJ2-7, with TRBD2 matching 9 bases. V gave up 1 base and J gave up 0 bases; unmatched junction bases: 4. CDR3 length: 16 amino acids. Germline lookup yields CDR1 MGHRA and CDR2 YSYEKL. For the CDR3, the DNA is TGCGCCAGCAGCCAAGCACCTAGCGGGGTCTCCTACGAGCAGTACTTC. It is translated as CASSQAPSGVSYEQYF.

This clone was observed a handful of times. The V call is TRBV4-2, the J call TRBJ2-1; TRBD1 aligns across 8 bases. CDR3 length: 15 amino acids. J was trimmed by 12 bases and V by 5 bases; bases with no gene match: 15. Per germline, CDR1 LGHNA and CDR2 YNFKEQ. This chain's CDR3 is CASSLGAGGAPWQFF. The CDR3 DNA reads TGTGCCAGCAGCTTGGGGGCAGGGGGCGCCCCGTGGCAGTTCTTC.

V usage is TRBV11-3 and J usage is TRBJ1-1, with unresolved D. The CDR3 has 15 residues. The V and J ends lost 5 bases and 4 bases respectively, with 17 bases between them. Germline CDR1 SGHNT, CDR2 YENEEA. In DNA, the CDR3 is TGTGCCAGCAGCCCCGGGATCGGGCAGCTCACTGAAGCTTTCTTT. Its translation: CASSPGIGQLTEAFF.

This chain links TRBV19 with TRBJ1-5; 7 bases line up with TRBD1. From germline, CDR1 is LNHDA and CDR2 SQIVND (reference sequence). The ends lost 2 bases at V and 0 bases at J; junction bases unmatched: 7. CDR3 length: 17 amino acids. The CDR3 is CASSIPTGIYSNQPQHF. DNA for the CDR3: TGTGCCAGTAGTATACCGACAGGGATTTATAGCAATCAGCCCCAGCATTTT.

As DNA, the CDR3 is TGTGCCAGCACCGACCAAGGACAGGGAGACACTGAAGCTTTCTTT. This translates into CASTDQGQGDTEAFF. The V and J genes are TRBV11-3 and TRBJ1-1; 8 nucleotides match TRBD1. This CDR3 has 15 amino acids. The trim removed 7 bases at V and 3 bases at J, leaving 10 bases unmatched. In germline, CDR1 is SGHNT, CDR2 YENEEA. Supplemented by reference TRBV11-3 and TRBJ1-1, the full variable domain reads EAGVVQSPRYKIIEKKQPVAFWCNPISGHNTLYWYLQNLGQGPELLIRYENEEAVDDSQLPKDRFSAERLKGVDSTLKIQPAELGDSAVYLCASTDQGQGDTEAFFGQGTRLTVV.

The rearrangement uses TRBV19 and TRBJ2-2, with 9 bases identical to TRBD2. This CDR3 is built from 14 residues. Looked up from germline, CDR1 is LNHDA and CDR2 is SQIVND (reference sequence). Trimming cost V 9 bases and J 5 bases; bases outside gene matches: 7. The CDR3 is CASRLAGQTGELFF. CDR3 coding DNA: TGTGCCAGCAGGCTAGCGGGGCAAACCGGGGAGCTGTTTTTT.

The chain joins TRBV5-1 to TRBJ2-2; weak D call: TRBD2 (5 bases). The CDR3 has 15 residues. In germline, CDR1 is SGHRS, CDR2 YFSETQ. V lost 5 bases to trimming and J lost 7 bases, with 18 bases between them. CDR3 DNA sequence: TGCGCCAGCAGTTGGCGGGTCGGTGTGGACGGGGAGCTGTTTTTT. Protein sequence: CASSWRVGVDGELFF.

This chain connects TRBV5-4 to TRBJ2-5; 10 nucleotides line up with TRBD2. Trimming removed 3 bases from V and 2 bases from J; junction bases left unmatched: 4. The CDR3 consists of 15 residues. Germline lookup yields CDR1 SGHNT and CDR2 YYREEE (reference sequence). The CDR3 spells CASSYSSGSQETQYF. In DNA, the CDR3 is TGTGCCAGCAGCTATTCTAGCGGGAGTCAAGAGACCCAGTACTTC.

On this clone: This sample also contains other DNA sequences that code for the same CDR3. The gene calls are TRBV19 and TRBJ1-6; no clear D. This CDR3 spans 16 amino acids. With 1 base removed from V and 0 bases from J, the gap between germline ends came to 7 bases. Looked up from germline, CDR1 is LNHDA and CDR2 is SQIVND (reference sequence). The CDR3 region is CASSIGGSSYNSPLHF. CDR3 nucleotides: TGTGCCAGTAGTATAGGTGGGAGCTCCTATAATTCACCCCTCCACTTT.

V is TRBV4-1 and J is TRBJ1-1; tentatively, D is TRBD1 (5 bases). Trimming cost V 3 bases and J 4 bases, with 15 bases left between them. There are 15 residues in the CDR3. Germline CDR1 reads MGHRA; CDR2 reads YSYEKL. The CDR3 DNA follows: TGCGCCAGCAGCCAGTCTCCAGGGTTTGGCACTGAAGCTTTCTTT. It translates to CASSQSPGFGTEAFF.

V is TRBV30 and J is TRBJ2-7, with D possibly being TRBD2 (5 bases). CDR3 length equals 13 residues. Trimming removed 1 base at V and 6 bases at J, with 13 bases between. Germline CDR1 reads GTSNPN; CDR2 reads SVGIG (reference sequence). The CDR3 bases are TGTGCCTGGAGTGGGCCTCCGAGCGGCGAGCAGTACTTC. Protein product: CAWSGPPSGEQYF.

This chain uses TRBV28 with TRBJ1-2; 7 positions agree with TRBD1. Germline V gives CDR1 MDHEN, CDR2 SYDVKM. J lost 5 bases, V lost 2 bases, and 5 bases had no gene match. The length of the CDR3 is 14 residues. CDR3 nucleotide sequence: TGTGCCAGCAGTTTAAGGGGACAGCTATATGGCTACACCTTC. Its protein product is CASSLRGQLYGYTF.

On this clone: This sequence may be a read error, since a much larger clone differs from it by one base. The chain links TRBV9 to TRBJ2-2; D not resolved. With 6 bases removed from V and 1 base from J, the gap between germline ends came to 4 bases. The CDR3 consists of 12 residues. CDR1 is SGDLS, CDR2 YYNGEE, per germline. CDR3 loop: CASTQNTGELFF. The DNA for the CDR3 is TGTGCCAGCACACAGAACACCGGGGAGCTGTTTTTT.

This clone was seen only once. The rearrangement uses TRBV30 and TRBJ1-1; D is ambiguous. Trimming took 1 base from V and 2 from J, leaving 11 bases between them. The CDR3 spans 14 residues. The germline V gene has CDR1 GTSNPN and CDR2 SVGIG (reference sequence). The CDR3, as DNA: TGTGCCTGGAGTGGGGGAGCAAGCAACACTGAAGCTTTCTTT. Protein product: CAWSGGASNTEAFF.

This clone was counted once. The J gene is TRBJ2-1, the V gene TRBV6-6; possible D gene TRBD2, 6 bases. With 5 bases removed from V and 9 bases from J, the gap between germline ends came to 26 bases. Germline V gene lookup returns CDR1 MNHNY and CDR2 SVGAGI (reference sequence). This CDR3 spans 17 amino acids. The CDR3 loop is CASSRAYSGGIMIEQFF. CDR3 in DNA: TGTGCCAGCAGTCGGGCCTATAGCGGAGGGATTATGATTGAGCAGTTCTTC.

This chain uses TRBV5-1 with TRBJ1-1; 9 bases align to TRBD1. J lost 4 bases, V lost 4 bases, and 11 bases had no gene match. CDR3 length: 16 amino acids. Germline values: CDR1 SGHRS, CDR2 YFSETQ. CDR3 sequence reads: CASSRRTGGTGTEAFF. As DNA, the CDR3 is TGCGCCAGCAGCCGCCGAACAGGGGGCACGGGCACTGAAGCTTTCTTT.

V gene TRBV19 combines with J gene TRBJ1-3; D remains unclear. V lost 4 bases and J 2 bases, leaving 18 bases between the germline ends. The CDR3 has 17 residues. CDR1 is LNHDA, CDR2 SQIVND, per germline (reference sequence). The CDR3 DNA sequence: TGTGCCAGTAGTACCCTCGCCCTAAGGAGGACTGGAAACACCATATATTTT. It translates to CASSTLALRRTGNTIYF.

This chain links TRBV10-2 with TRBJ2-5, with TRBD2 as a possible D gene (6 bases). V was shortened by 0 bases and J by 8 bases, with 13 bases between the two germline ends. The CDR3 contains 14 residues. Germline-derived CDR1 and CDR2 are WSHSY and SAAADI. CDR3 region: CASSESGLGRTQYF. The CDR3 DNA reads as TGCGCCAGCAGTGAGTCGGGACTCGGCCGAACCCAGTACTTC.

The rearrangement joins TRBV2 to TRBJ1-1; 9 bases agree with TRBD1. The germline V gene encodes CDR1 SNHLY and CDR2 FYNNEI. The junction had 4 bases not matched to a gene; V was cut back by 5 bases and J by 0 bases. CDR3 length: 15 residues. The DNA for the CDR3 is TGTGCCAGCAGTATCCGGGACAGGGTGAACACTGAAGCTTTCTTT. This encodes CASSIRDRVNTEAFF.

The CDR3 DNA is TGTGCCAGCAGCTTGGGCGGGGCCGACTACGAGCAGTACTTC. Translating it yields CASSLGGADYEQYF. The chain couples TRBV5-4 to TRBJ2-7; TRBD2 might be the D (6 bases). Germline V lookup: CDR1 SGHNT, CDR2 YYREEE (reference sequence). This CDR3 is 14 amino acids long. Trimming took 0 bases from V and 3 from J, leaving 10 bases between them.

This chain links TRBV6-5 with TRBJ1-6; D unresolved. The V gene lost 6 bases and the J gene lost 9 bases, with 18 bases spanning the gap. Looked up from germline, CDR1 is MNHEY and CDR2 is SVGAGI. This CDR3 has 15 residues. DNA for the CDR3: TGTGCCAGCAGGGAGGGTTTGAGTGCAAGTTCACCCCTCCACTTT. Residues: CASREGLSASSPLHF.

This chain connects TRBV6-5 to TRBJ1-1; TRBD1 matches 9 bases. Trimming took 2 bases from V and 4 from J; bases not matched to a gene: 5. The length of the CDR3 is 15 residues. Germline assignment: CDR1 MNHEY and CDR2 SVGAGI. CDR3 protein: CASSYAGTGLTEAFF. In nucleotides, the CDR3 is TGTGCCAGCAGTTACGCCGGGACAGGGCTCACTGAAGCTTTCTTT.

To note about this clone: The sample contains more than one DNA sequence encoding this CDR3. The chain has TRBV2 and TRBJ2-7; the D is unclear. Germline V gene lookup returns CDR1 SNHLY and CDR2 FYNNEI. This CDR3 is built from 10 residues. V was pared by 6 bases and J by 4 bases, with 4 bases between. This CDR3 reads CASREYEQYF. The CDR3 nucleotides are TGTGCCAGCAGGGAGTACGAGCAGTACTTC.

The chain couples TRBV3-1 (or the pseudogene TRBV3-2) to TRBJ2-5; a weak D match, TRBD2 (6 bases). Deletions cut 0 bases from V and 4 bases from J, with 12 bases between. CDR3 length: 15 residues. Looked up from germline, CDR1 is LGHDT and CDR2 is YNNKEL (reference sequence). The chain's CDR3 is CASSQELGGGETQYF. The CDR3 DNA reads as TGTGCCAGCAGCCAAGAGCTGGGGGGTGGAGAGACCCAGTACTTC.

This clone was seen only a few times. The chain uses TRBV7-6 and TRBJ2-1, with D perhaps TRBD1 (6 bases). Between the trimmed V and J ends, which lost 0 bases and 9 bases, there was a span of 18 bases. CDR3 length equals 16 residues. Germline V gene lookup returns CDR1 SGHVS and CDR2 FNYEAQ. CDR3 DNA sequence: TGTGCCAGCAGCTTAGCGCAGGGGCCGTCCTTTGGTGAGCAGTTCTTC. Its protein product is CASSLAQGPSFGEQFF.

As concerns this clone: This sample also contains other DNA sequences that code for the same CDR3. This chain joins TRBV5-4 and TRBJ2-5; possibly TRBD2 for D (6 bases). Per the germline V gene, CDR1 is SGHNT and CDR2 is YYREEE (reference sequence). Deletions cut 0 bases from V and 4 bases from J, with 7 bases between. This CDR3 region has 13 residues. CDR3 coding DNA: TGTGCCAGCAGCTTGGGAGCGGGAGAGACCCAGTACTTC. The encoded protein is CASSLGAGETQYF.

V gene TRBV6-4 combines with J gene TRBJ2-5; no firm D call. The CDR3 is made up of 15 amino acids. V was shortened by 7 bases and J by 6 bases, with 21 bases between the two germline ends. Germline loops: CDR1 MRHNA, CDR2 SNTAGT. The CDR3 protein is CASNPTGEADKTQYF. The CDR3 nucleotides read TGTGCCAGCAATCCAACTGGAGAGGCGGATAAGACCCAGTACTTC.

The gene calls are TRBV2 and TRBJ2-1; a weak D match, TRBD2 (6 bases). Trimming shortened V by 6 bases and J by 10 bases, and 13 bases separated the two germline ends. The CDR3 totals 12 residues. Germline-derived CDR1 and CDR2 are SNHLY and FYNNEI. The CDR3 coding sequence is TGTGCCAGCAGCGAACGGAGGGGCGAGCAGTTCTTC. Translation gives CASSERRGEQFF.

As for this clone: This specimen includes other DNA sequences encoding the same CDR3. The CDR3 loop is CASSLLGQGTDTQYF. The CDR3 DNA reads TGCGCCAGCAGCTTGTTGGGACAGGGGACAGATACGCAGTATTTT. The chain joins TRBV5-1 to TRBJ2-3; 10 bases map to TRBD1. Germline values: CDR1 SGHRS, CDR2 YFSETQ. V lost 1 base to trimming and J lost 3 bases; unmatched junction nucleotides: 2. This CDR3 comprises 15 residues.

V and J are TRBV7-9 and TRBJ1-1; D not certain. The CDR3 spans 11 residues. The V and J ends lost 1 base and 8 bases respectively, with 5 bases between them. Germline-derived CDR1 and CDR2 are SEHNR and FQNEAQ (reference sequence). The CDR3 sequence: CASSLGVEAFF. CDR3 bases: TGTGCCAGCAGCTTAGGCGTCGAAGCTTTCTTT.